In its sample, the clone carrying this TCR beta chain was seen a few times. Its antigen is as yet unknown. From germline, CDR1 is LGHDT and CDR2 YNNKEL (reference sequence). This CDR3 is 12 amino acids long. Trimming stripped 4 bases from V and 3 bases from J, with 7 bases between. Antigen-specific CD4+ T cell clonotypes were called by their expansion after viral peptide-pool culture in ViraFEST. With about 9 days of culture completed, CD4+ T cells were isolated. Participants were vaccinated with two doses of either the BNT162b2 or mRNA-1273 vaccine. Half-medium replacement with IL-2 medium occurred on days 3 and 7. Profiling relied on immunoSEQ multiplex PCR, and the TCRdb table lists in-frame clones only, not all of them. The table records 20,000 to 30,000 clones, 69% of them present only once. The sample comes from a study of vaccination effects on CD4 cells after COVID-19.

Sequencing used CD4+ T cells from PBMCs cultured with SARS-CoV-2 spike peptides, obtained after COVID-19 vaccination. This chain links TRBV3-1 (or the pseudogene TRBV3-2) with TRBJ2-7; D is unclear. The sequence came from a human donor who received a COVID-19 vaccine. Here the CDR3 reads CASSLGGYEQYF. CDR3 coding DNA: TGTGCCAGCAGCCTCGGCGGCTACGAGCAGTACTTC.